Given below is one T cell receptor (beta chain) in context. The antigen is unknown. One junction end disagrees with the germline gene, perhaps due to a read error. Russia was home to the donors, healthy Caucasian individuals aged 6 to 90. The data stem from a study of blood T cells in healthy people across ages. Overall study context: Template switching recovered approximately one barcoded beta molecule for every two T cells. Study findings and constraints: Naive CD4+ cells and diversity were both higher in long-lived donors than in aged donors.

Germline V gene sequence: CDR1 SEHNR, CDR2 FQNEAQ (reference sequence). The CDR3 sequence is 15 residues long. A sample-barcoded 5' primer and a J-beta primer mix were used in a second PCR of roughly 6 to 11 cycles. Each single sample gave us at least 2.5 million CDR3-containing paired-end reads. One entry per CDR3 protein, called by TCRdb with MiXCR from the 5' RACE reads. The table shows hundreds of thousands of distinct CDR3 sequences, with under 30% occurring only once. This TCR was sampled from a woman of 80 years or more in good health. The chain couples TRBV7-9 to TRBJ1-3, with D possibly being TRBD1 (6 bases). The specimen was blood. CDR3 coding DNA: TGTGCCAGCAGCTTTTTCGTGGGGGCTGACGGCACCAGATATTTT. Translation gives CASSFFVGADGTRYF.